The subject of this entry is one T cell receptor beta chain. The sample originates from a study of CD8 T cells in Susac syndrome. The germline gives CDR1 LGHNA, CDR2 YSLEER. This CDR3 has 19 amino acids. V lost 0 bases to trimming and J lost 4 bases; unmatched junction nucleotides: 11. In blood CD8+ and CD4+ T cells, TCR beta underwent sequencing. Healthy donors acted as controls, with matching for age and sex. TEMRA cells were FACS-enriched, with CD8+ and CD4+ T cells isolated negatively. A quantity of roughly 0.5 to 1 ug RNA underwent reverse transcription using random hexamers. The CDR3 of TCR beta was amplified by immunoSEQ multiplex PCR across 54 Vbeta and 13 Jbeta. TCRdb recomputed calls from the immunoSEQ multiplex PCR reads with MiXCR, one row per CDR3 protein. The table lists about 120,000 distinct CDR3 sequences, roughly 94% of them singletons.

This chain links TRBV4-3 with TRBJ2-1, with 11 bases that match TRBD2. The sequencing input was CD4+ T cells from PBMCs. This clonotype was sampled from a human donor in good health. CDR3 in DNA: TGCGCCAGCAGCCAAGATATGGCTAGCGGGAGGCCCGTGTACAATGAGCAGTTCTTC. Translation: CASSQDMASGRPVYNEQFF.